These 19 T cell receptor beta chains were sequenced from one sample in a study of blood T cell repertoires in COVID-19 (dated by TCRdb to about 2020). Libraries were prepared through the immunoSEQ multiplex PCR assay. Sourced from immuneACCESS, this table was stored by TCRdb with only in-frame sequences that have V and J called. A share of the clones is absent; for the studies checked, an unresolved V gene accounts for under half, and the remainder has no known explanation. The sample contains about 110,000 clones, around 83% of them found a single time. Less than 5% of the sample goes to the ten largest clones. Sequencing input: peripheral blood. These receptors came from a woman aged 70-85 years with acute or convalescent COVID-19.

This sequence joins TRBV11-2 and TRBJ1-1; TRBD1 matches 11 bases. The germline V gene has CDR1 SGHAT and CDR2 FQNNGV. V was pared by 3 bases and J by 5 bases, with 5 bases of the junction left unmatched. The CDR3 covers 15 residues. The CDR3 region has the DNA TGTGCCAGCAGCTTCCTGGACAGGGGGCGGACTGAAGCTTTCTTT. Protein: CASSFLDRGRTEAFF.

This chain connects TRBV3-1 (or the pseudogene TRBV3-2) to TRBJ2-7; no definite D call. The length of the CDR3 is 12 residues. V was cut by 1 base and J by 4 bases, with 5 bases left in between. Germline CDR1 is LGHDT and CDR2 is YNNKEL (reference sequence). The CDR3 is CASSQAVYEQYF. The CDR3 DNA is TGTGCCAGCAGCCAAGCGGTTTACGAGCAGTACTTC.

This rearrangement joins TRBV18 to TRBJ2-5; 14 nucleotides match TRBD2. V was pared by 0 bases and J by 4 bases, with 4 bases of the junction left unmatched. The CDR3 has 17 residues. Germline CDR1 KGHSH, CDR2 LQKENI. CDR3 sequence reads: CASSPPGTSGSGETQYF. The CDR3 DNA reads TGTGCCAGCTCACCACCGGGGACTAGCGGGAGCGGAGAGACCCAGTACTTC. Filled out from reference TRBV18 and TRBJ2-5, the complete variable domain reads NAGVMQNPRHLVRRRGQEARLRCSPMKGHSHVYWYRQLPEEGLKFMVYLQKENIIDESGMPKERFSAEFPKEGPSILRIQQVVRGDSAAYFCASSPPGTSGSGETQYFGPGTRLLVL.

The rearrangement joins TRBV4-1 to TRBJ2-1, with TRBD2 identical over 9 bases. Germline V gene data show CDR1 as MGHRA and CDR2 as YSYEKL. After removal of 0 bases from V and 8 bases from J, the junction contained 8 bases not matched to a gene. The CDR3 covers 16 residues. The CDR3 spells CASSQDWGGRVDEQFF. The CDR3 DNA is TGCGCCAGCAGCCAAGACTGGGGCGGGAGGGTCGATGAGCAGTTCTTC.

The rearrangement links TRBV5-3 to TRBJ1-1, with D unclear. TRBV5-3 is an ORF; its function is uncertain. Trimming left V 0 bases short and J 0 bases short, with 6 bases between. CDR3 length: 14 residues. As DNA, the CDR3 is TGTGCCAGAAGCTTGGACAGATTGAACACTGAAGCTTTCTTT. Its translation is CARSLDRLNTEAFF.

The CDR3 sequence: CASSQTGTEYF. The CDR3 nucleotides read TGTGCCAGCAGCCAAACCGGGACTGAGTACTTC. V is TRBV14 and J is TRBJ2-7; D may be TRBD2 (6 bases). Per the germline V gene, CDR1 is SGHDN and CDR2 is FVKESK. V was pared by 2 bases and J by 11 bases, with 10 bases between. The CDR3 runs 11 residues. The whole variable domain, remainder taken from reference TRBV14 and TRBJ2-7, is EAGVTQFPSHSVIEKGQTVTLRCDPISGHDNLYWYRRVMGKEIKFLLHFVKESKQDESGMPNNRFLAERTGGTYSTLKVQPAELEDSGVYFCASSQTGTEYFGPGTRLTVT.

The rearrangement links TRBV4-3 to TRBJ2-2; D not resolved. The CDR3 extends over 19 amino acids. From germline, CDR1 is LGHNA and CDR2 YSLEER. V was trimmed by 0 bases and J by 5 bases, leaving 22 bases between them. CDR3 loop: CASSQEARQAPFFTGELFF. DNA for the CDR3: TGCGCCAGCAGCCAAGAAGCTCGGCAGGCCCCTTTTTTTACCGGGGAGCTGTTTTTT.

The chain is built from TRBV4-3 and TRBJ2-3, with a weak D call TRBD1 (6 bases). Germline V gene sequence: CDR1 LGHNA, CDR2 YSLEER. Trimming pared 0 bases from V and 4 bases from J, leaving 8 bases between. The CDR3 has 14 residues. CDR3: CASSQDRGPDTQYF. CDR3 DNA sequence: TGCGCCAGCAGCCAAGACAGGGGCCCAGATACGCAGTATTTT.

The chain employs TRBV10-3 and TRBJ2-7; 11 nucleotides align to TRBD2. The CDR3 runs 14 residues. CDR1 is ENHRY and CDR2 is SYGVKD in the germline V gene. J was trimmed by 7 bases and V by 6 bases; bases with no gene match: 8. CDR3 protein: CAISSLAGGSEQYF. CDR3 coding DNA: TGTGCCATCAGCTCGCTAGCGGGGGGATCGGAGCAGTACTTC.

V and J are TRBV10-3 and TRBJ1-1; D possibly corresponds to TRBD1 (5 bases). The germline CDR1 and CDR2 sequences are ENHRY and SYGVKD. V was clipped by 2 bases and J by 4 bases, with 17 bases between them. CDR3 length: 16 amino acids. CDR3 region: CAISEAGPNRGTEAFF. Written as DNA, the CDR3 is TGTGCCATCAGTGAGGCGGGACCCAACCGGGGCACTGAAGCTTTCTTT.

The V gene is TRBV12-3 or TRBV12-4, the J gene TRBJ1-1; unclear D gene. V lost 3 bases and J lost 3, with 5 bases in between. CDR3 length equals 12 residues. The CDR3 DNA sequence: TGTGCCAGCAGTTTTGAGGACACTGAAGCTTTCTTT. It is translated as CASSFEDTEAFF.

The table lists this clone with a few counts. The chain combines TRBV5-8 with TRBJ1-1; 9 positions agree with TRBD1. Germline trimming cut 0 bases from V and 4 bases from J; bases unmatched to any gene: 1. Germline CDR1 SGHTS, CDR2 YDEGEE. The CDR3 consists of 14 residues. The CDR3 here is CASSLADRGTEAFF. The CDR3 DNA reads as TGTGCCAGCAGCTTGGCGGACAGGGGCACTGAAGCTTTCTTT.

In its sample, this clone was seen once. The rearrangement links TRBV6-4 to TRBJ2-1; maybe TRBD2 (6 bases). Between the trimmed V and J ends, which lost 3 bases and 3 bases, there was a span of 12 bases. The V gene's germline CDR1 is MRHNA and CDR2 SNTAGT. This CDR3 contains 15 residues. CDR3 sequence (DNA): TGTGCCAGCAGTGAATTGCGGGAAAACTACAATGAGCAGTTCTTC. Translating it yields CASSELRENYNEQFF.

This chain connects TRBV27 to TRBJ1-2; 7 bases fit TRBD1. The CDR3 consists of 14 residues. Losses at the gene ends were 6 bases for V and 4 bases for J; bases not matched to a gene: 8. In germline, CDR1 is MNHEY, CDR2 SMNVEV (reference sequence). The CDR3 region has the DNA TGTGCCAGCAGCGTCCGCAGGGGGGTCTATGGCTACACCTTC. Protein sequence: CASSVRRGVYGYTF.

The V call is TRBV5-4, the J call TRBJ2-3; D may be TRBD2 (5 bases). V shed 2 bases and J shed 3 bases, with 13 bases lying between them. This CDR3 contains 15 residues. The germline gives CDR1 SGHNT, CDR2 YYREEE (reference sequence). The CDR3 DNA reads TGTGCCAGCAGCTTTGGGCGGGCCCGGACAGATACGCAGTATTTT. It translates to CASSFGRARTDTQYF.

The chain carries TRBV3-1 (or the pseudogene TRBV3-2) and TRBJ2-1; 9 positions agree with TRBD2. The CDR3 sequence is 18 residues long. The trim removed 0 bases at V and 0 bases at J, leaving 6 bases unmatched. Germline CDR1 reads LGHDT; CDR2 reads YNNKEL (reference sequence). The CDR3 DNA reads as TGTGCCAGCAGCCAAGACTTAGGCGGGGGGGCCTCCTACAATGAGCAGTTCTTC. Its translation is CASSQDLGGGASYNEQFF.

This clone was recorded once. The chain has TRBV2 and TRBJ1-2; the match to TRBD1 covers 10 bases. In germline, CDR1 is SNHLY, CDR2 FYNNEI. Trimming at V came to 4 bases and at J to 7 bases, leaving 3 bases not matched to a gene. The CDR3 totals 13 residues. CDR3 bases: TGTGCCAGCAGTGTGGGGACAGGGGCTGGCTACACCTTC. Translated: CASSVGTGAGYTF.

V usage is TRBV27 and J usage is TRBJ1-2, with 10 bases aligning to TRBD1. Trimming took 6 bases from V and 5 from J; bases not matched to a gene: 6. Looked up from germline, CDR1 is MNHEY and CDR2 is SMNVEV (reference sequence). This CDR3 contains 14 residues. The CDR3 DNA is TGTGCCAGCAGGGTTGGACAGGGGGGTTATGGCTACACCTTC. Translated, it gives CASRVGQGGYGYTF.

The genes are TRBV5-5 and TRBJ1-2; D gene ambiguous. The germline V and J ends were trimmed by 4 bases and 3 bases, with 13 bases remaining between them. The CDR3 extends over 14 amino acids. Germline CDR1 and CDR2: SGHKS and YYEKEE (reference sequence). For the CDR3, the DNA is TGTGCCAGCAGCGGAGGACGGGTGGACTATGGCTACACCTTC. Protein sequence: CASSGGRVDYGYTF. The full variable domain, completed using reference TRBV5-5 and TRBJ1-2, is DAGVTQSPTHLIKTRGQQVTLRCSPISGHKSVSWYQQVLGQGPQFIFQYYEKEERGRGNFPDRFSARQFPNYSSELNVNALLLGDSALYLCASSGGRVDYGYTFGSGTRLTVV.